Below are 17 T cell receptor beta chains sequenced from a single sample in a study of T cell repertoires in cytomegalovirus infection. From the reads, TCRdb called clonotypes with MiXCR, one entry per CDR3 protein. Of some 940,000 distinct CDR3 sequences listed, around 32% were seen once; the top ten hold roughly 13%. Their target antigens are unknown. The sequencing here drew on cultured CD8+ T cells from PBMCs, taken from culture after CMV antigen stimulation. The source of these receptors is a human donor in good health (CMV status not recorded). Some clones in this sample may be carry-over from other donors' samples.

The CDR3 nucleotides are TGTGCCAGCAGTTACTCCGATTGGGGAGGTTCACCCCTCCACTTT. Amino acid sequence: CASSYSDWGGSPLHF. The V gene is TRBV6-6, the J gene TRBJ1-6; D is unresolved. Germline V gene lookup returns CDR1 MNHNY and CDR2 SVGAGI (reference sequence). The V end was cut by 0 bases, the J end by 9 bases, with 12 bases between. The CDR3 runs 15 residues.

The chain is built from TRBV4-2 and TRBJ1-2; 9 nucleotides agree with TRBD1. J was trimmed by 8 bases and V by 0 bases; bases with no gene match: 7. The CDR3 is made up of 15 amino acids. Germline V CDR1 and CDR2: LGHNA, YNFKEQ. The CDR3 sequence: CASSQDPGDREGYTF. Here the CDR3 DNA reads TGTGCCAGCAGCCAAGATCCGGGGGACAGGGAGGGCTACACCTTC.

The V call is TRBV12-3 or TRBV12-4, the J call TRBJ2-3; 11 bases align to TRBD2. V gave up 3 bases and J gave up 1 base; unmatched junction bases: 6. This CDR3 is 17 amino acids long. CDR3 loop: CASSFGLAGGGTDTQYF. The CDR3 region has the DNA TGTGCCAGCAGTTTCGGGCTAGCGGGGGGCGGCACAGATACGCAGTATTTT.

The genes are TRBV28 and TRBJ1-4, with 7 bases matching TRBD1. CDR1 and CDR2 (germline): MDHEN, SYDVKM. V shed 5 bases and J 3 bases; nucleotides not matched to a gene: 3. This CDR3 is built from 14 residues. CDR3 coding DNA: TGTGCCAGCAGTCAACAGGGGTCTAATGAAAAACTGTTTTTT. Translation: CASSQQGSNEKLFF.

This clonotype was observed a few times. The gene calls are TRBV7-9 and TRBJ2-5, with a possible D match to TRBD2 (5 bases). Trimming took 5 bases from V and 2 from J, leaving 15 bases between them. The CDR3 runs to 15 residues. Per the germline V gene, CDR1 is SEHNR and CDR2 is FQNEAQ (reference sequence). The CDR3 loop is CASSRKEADQETQYF. DNA of the CDR3: TGTGCCAGCAGCCGAAAGGAGGCAGATCAAGAGACCCAGTACTTC.

This clonotype has just a few counts. The genes are TRBV6-6 and TRBJ1-3; D unclear. Germline V gene data show CDR1 as MNHNY and CDR2 as SVGAGI (reference sequence). V dropped 2 bases and J dropped 4 bases, with 12 bases sitting between them. The CDR3 is 15 residues long. This chain's CDR3 is CASSYTVLEGNTIYF. CDR3 sequence (DNA): TGTGCCAGCAGTTACACAGTTCTGGAAGGAAACACCATATATTTT.

The V call is TRBV27, the J call TRBJ1-4; 8 positions match TRBD1. The V segment lost 5 bases and the J segment 4 bases; nucleotides outside the gene matches: 6. Per the germline V gene, CDR1 is MNHEY and CDR2 is SMNVEV (reference sequence). The CDR3 contains 15 residues. The DNA of the CDR3 is TGTGCCAGCAGTCCCAGACAGGGGATTAATGAAAAACTGTTTTTT. It specifies CASSPRQGINEKLFF.

The genes are TRBV20-1 and TRBJ1-6; no clear D gene. This CDR3 is built from 13 residues. The V and J ends lost 5 bases and 7 bases respectively, with 12 bases between them. Germline CDR1 DFQATT, CDR2 SNEGSKA (reference sequence). The CDR3 region is CSAVRRGNSPLHF. For the CDR3, the DNA is TGCAGTGCTGTCCGGAGAGGGAATTCACCCCTCCACTTT.

This clonotype was detected only a few times. The rearrangement uses TRBV7-8 and TRBJ2-4, with 7 nucleotides matching TRBD1. From germline, CDR1 is SGHVS and CDR2 FQNEAQ. J was trimmed by 3 bases and V by 4 bases; bases with no gene match: 3. The CDR3 length is 14 residues. Here the CDR3 DNA reads TGTGCCAGCAGCTCTGGGACAGTCAAAAACATTCAGTACTTC. Residues: CASSSGTVKNIQYF.

This clonotype was counted only a few times. V is TRBV27 and J is TRBJ1-4, with a possible D match to TRBD1 (6 bases). CDR1 is MNHEY and CDR2 is SMNVEV in the germline V gene (reference sequence). Trimming left V 5 bases short and J 2 bases short, with 15 bases between. CDR3 size: 16 residues. The CDR3 DNA follows: TGTGCCAGCAGTATCAGGACAGAGGGCACTAATGAAAAACTGTTTTTT. This codes for CASSIRTEGTNEKLFF.

V and J are TRBV5-1 and TRBJ2-7, with 7 positions matching TRBD1. This CDR3 has 14 residues. Germline loops: CDR1 SGHRS, CDR2 YFSETQ. The J segment lost 6 bases and the V segment lost 4 bases, leaving 10 bases of the junction unmatched. As DNA, the CDR3 is TGCGCCAGCAGCCTATATACAGGGGACCGCGAGCAGTACTTC. It is translated as CASSLYTGDREQYF.

Many counts were recorded for this clonotype. V is TRBV7-2 and J is TRBJ1-5; 8 positions agree with TRBD1. This CDR3 comprises 14 residues. The junction had 5 bases not matched to a gene; V was cut back by 4 bases and J by 6 bases. Germline loops: CDR1 SGHTA, CDR2 FQGNSA. Here the CDR3 reads CASSYGQGTQPQHF. CDR3 DNA sequence: TGTGCCAGCAGCTACGGACAGGGAACTCAGCCCCAGCATTTT. Drawing the rest from reference TRBV7-2 and TRBJ1-5, the complete variable domain is GAGVSQSPSNKVTEKGKDVELRCDPISGHTALYWYRQSLGQGLEFLIYFQGNSAPDKSGLPSDRFSAERTGGSVSTLTIQRTQQEDSAVYLCASSYGQGTQPQHFGDGTRLSIL.

Many counts were recorded for this clonotype. The chain joins TRBV7-6 to TRBJ2-1; TRBD2 aligns across 11 bases. Per the germline V gene, CDR1 is SGHVS and CDR2 is FNYEAQ. This CDR3 contains 14 residues. The V and J ends lost 2 bases and 7 bases, in that order; junction bases with no gene match: 1. The CDR3 loop is CASSLTSGGNEQFF. The CDR3 DNA is TGTGCCAGCAGCTTAACTAGCGGGGGAAATGAGCAGTTCTTC.

This clonotype appeared once. The V gene is TRBV12-3 or TRBV12-4, the J gene TRBJ2-5, with D possibly TRBD2 on 5 matching bases. The CDR3 runs to 14 residues. Between the trimmed V and J ends, which lost 6 bases and 1 base, there was a span of 12 bases. CDR3 sequence: CASSRGYSQETQYF. CDR3 coding DNA: TGTGCCAGCAGCCGAGGGTACAGCCAAGAGACCCAGTACTTC.

In this sample, this clonotype turned up a few times. This chain links TRBV11-3 with TRBJ2-1, with 9 bases fitting TRBD1. This CDR3 comprises 15 residues. The V segment lost 3 bases and the J segment 7 bases; nucleotides outside the gene matches: 7. Germline loops: CDR1 SGHNT, CDR2 YENEEA. CDR3 sequence: CASSFGTGSKNEQFF. The CDR3 DNA reads TGTGCCAGCAGCTTCGGGACAGGGAGTAAGAATGAGCAGTTCTTC. Variable domain in full (rest from reference TRBV11-3 and TRBJ2-1): EAGVVQSPRYKIIEKKQPVAFWCNPISGHNTLYWYLQNLGQGPELLIRYENEEAVDDSQLPKDRFSAERLKGVDSTLKIQPAELGDSAVYLCASSFGTGSKNEQFFGPGTRLTVL.

The V gene is TRBV7-2, the J gene TRBJ2-5; 15 nucleotides line up with TRBD2. The CDR3 length is 17 residues. The germline gives CDR1 SGHTA, CDR2 FQGNSA. The junction had 5 bases not matched to a gene; V was cut back by 4 bases and J by 2 bases. The CDR3 DNA follows: TGTGCCAGCAGCTACGGGACTAGCGGGGGGTTGCAAGAGACCCAGTACTTC. As protein: CASSYGTSGGLQETQYF.

This clonotype was found a few times. The rearrangement links TRBV7-2 to TRBJ1-5, with D perhaps TRBD1 (5 bases). V was cut by 5 bases and J by 6 bases, with 14 bases left in between. The CDR3 is 14 amino acids. The germline gives CDR1 SGHTA, CDR2 FQGNSA. The CDR3 spells CASSIWQGGQPQHF. CDR3 coding DNA: TGTGCCAGCAGCATATGGCAGGGAGGTCAGCCCCAGCATTTT.